The 9 T cell receptor beta chains below were found in one sample sequenced in a study of T cells after yellow fever vaccination. TCRdb redid the calling of the 5' RACE reads with MiXCR, one entry per CDR3 protein. The table has more than 110,000 distinct CDR3 sequences, just over 6.5% seen once. This sample comprised CD4+ T cells sorted from PBMCs, obtained 10 days after the yellow fever booster vaccination. These TCRs come from a man aged 30-40 years who received the YFV17D yellow fever vaccine.

This clonotype appeared a few times. J is TRBJ1-2 and V is TRBV10-3, with D unresolved. Trimming removed 10 bases at V and 3 bases at J, with 18 bases between. The CDR3 runs 14 residues. Germline V gene sequence: CDR1 ENHRY, CDR2 SYGVKD. CDR3 sequence (DNA): TGTGCCACCACCCCGGGTCTGCAATACTATGGCTACACCTTC. Encoded protein: CATTPGLQYYGYTF.

This chain connects TRBV28 to TRBJ2-5; D uncertain. Germline assignment: CDR1 MDHEN and CDR2 SYDVKM. V was shortened by 6 bases and J by 2 bases, with 13 bases between the two germline ends. The CDR3 has 14 amino acids. The DNA for the CDR3 is TGTGCCAGCAGCCCTACCCAGATACAAGAGACCCAGTACTTC. Translated, it gives CASSPTQIQETQYF.

This clonotype was found many times. CDR3 DNA: TGCGCCAGCAGCTTGGGGACTTCTAACACCGGGGAGCTGTTTTTT. Translating it yields CASSLGTSNTGELFF. The rearrangement links TRBV5-1 to TRBJ2-2; D may be TRBD2 (5 bases). The germline gives CDR1 SGHRS, CDR2 YFSETQ. The V end lost 0 bases, the J end lost 2 bases, and 8 bases lay between the germline ends. The CDR3 is 15 amino acids. The variable domain in full, completed from reference TRBV5-1 and TRBJ2-2, reads KAGVTQTPRYLIKTRGQQVTLSCSPISGHRSVSWYQQTPGQGLQFLFEYFSETQRNKGNFPGRFSGRQFSNSRSEMNVSTLELGDSALYLCASSLGTSNTGELFFGEGSRLTVL.

This clonotype appeared many times. The chain recombines TRBV5-1 with TRBJ2-2; TRBD1 matches 10 bases. The CDR3 sequence is 14 residues long. Looked up from germline, CDR1 is SGHRS and CDR2 is YFSETQ. Trimming took 9 bases from V and 6 from J; bases not matched to a gene: 8. The CDR3 DNA is TGCGCCACCGGCCAAGGACAGGGGGCCGGGGAGCTGTTTTTT. Amino acid sequence: CATGQGQGAGELFF.

Many counts were recorded for this clonotype. This chain joins TRBV24-1 and TRBJ2-5, with a tentative D call TRBD1 (6 bases). Trimming shortened V by 3 bases and J by 2 bases, and 12 bases separated the two germline ends. The germline V gene has CDR1 KGHDR and CDR2 SFDVKD. This CDR3 region has 15 residues. CDR3 coding DNA: TGTGCCACCAGTGATCCCAGGGGACGACAAGAGACCCAGTACTTC. This translates into CATSDPRGRQETQYF.

This clonotype has a count of ten or more. V is TRBV6-5 and J is TRBJ2-1; D may be TRBD2 (5 bases). This CDR3 is 13 amino acids long. V shed 8 bases and J shed 5 bases, with 13 bases lying between them. Germline V gives CDR1 MNHEY, CDR2 SVGAGI. This CDR3 reads CASGLQPDNEQFF. In DNA form, the CDR3 reads TGTGCCAGCGGACTTCAGCCAGACAATGAGCAGTTCTTC.

This clonotype was detected ten times or more. The chain carries TRBV24-1 and TRBJ2-7; D is perhaps TRBD2 (6 bases). The CDR3 covers 15 residues. The ends were cut back, 4 bases at V and 2 bases at J, with 14 bases in the middle. CDR1 and CDR2 (germline): KGHDR, SFDVKD. The CDR3 DNA follows: TGTGCCACCAGTGAAGGACGGGAGCCCCCCTACGAGCAGTACTTC. This encodes CATSEGREPPYEQYF.

This clonotype was detected many times. V and J are TRBV7-2 and TRBJ2-2; D might be TRBD1 or TRBD2, each matching 6 bases. V lost 3 bases to trimming and J lost 3 bases, with 11 bases between them. This CDR3 spans 15 amino acids. The germline V gene encodes CDR1 SGHTA and CDR2 FQGNSA. The CDR3 here is CASSFGGSHTGELFF. The CDR3 DNA is TGTGCCAGCAGCTTCGGGGGCTCCCACACCGGGGAGCTGTTTTTT.

This clonotype was recorded at least ten times. V and J are TRBV18 and TRBJ2-7; 10 nucleotides line up with TRBD1. This CDR3 is built from 14 residues. The J segment lost 6 bases and the V segment lost 4 bases, leaving 6 bases of the junction unmatched. Germline CDR1 is KGHSH and CDR2 is LQKENI. The CDR3 here is CASSLRQGAGEQYF. DNA for the CDR3: TGTGCCAGCTCACTCCGACAGGGGGCCGGCGAGCAGTACTTC.